This TCR beta chain was observed in a study of cytomegalovirus exposure and HLA in healthy donors. Looked up from germline, CDR1 is SGHTA and CDR2 is FQGNSA. This CDR3 contains 15 residues. Deletions cut 2 bases from V and 0 bases from J, with 7 bases between. In the PCR, 60 Vbeta and 13 Jbeta primers were used. Study processing details: About 88 million unique TCR beta chains, some 10 million of them shared, were counted by a later analysis. Libraries were prepared by immunoSEQ multiplex PCR; TCRdb keeps only in-frame clonotypes and omits some of them. That table furnishes V, J and clone size, whereas the DNA furnished D and trimming. The sample holds about 130,000 clones, about 73% seen once. Study-wide results and caveats: Exclusion applied to some V segments, including TRBV6-2 and TRBV6-3, as they were indistinguishable. Sequencing likely caused a cluster of highly shared sequence variants.

Remarks on this clone: Antigen: not known.

This clonotype originated in a human donor in good health. The rearrangement links TRBV7-2 to TRBJ2-2, with D possibly TRBD2 on 5 matching bases. Sequenced material: PBMCs. In DNA, the CDR3 is TGTGCCAGCAGCTTATCCGGGGCGAACACCGGGGAGCTGTTTTTT. Amino acid sequence: CASSLSGANTGELFF.